A single sample is the source of the 13 T cell receptor beta chains below, sequenced in a study of CD8 T cells in ankylosing spondylitis. MiXCR was run by TCRdb on the 5' RACE reads, yielding one entry per CDR3 protein. The sample contains about 240,000 distinct CDR3 sequences, 9.5% to 12% of which appear only once. Material for sequencing was blood, either unsorted or a sorted T cell fraction (not recorded which). These receptor sequences come from a male donor with ankylosing spondylitis or in good health (not recorded which).

This clonotype was seen at least ten times. The chain carries TRBV12-3 or TRBV12-4 and TRBJ2-3; 8 bases map to TRBD2. J was trimmed by 9 bases and V by 6 bases; bases with no gene match: 8. The CDR3 covers 13 residues. CDR3: CASRYIAGWTQYF. The CDR3 region has the DNA TGTGCCAGCAGGTATATAGCGGGGTGGACGCAGTATTTT.

This clonotype has only a few counts. The rearrangement links TRBV5-1 to TRBJ1-2; 7 bases fit TRBD1. The germline V gene has CDR1 SGHRS and CDR2 YFSETQ. V lost 2 bases and J lost 0; bases outside the gene matches: 7. The CDR3 extends over 16 amino acids. CDR3 loop: CASSFDTGAANYGYTF. The CDR3 coding sequence is TGCGCCAGCAGCTTTGATACAGGGGCAGCTAACTATGGCTACACCTTC. The complete variable domain, with remaining parts taken from reference TRBV5-1 and TRBJ1-2, reads KAGVTQTPRYLIKTRGQQVTLSCSPISGHRSVSWYQQTPGQGLQFLFEYFSETQRNKGNFPGRFSGRQFSNSRSEMNVSTLELGDSALYLCASSFDTGAANYGYTFGSGTRLTVV.

The CDR3 region is CASRMLAGVETQYF. The CDR3 DNA sequence: TGTGCCAGCAGGATGCTGGCGGGGGTGGAGACCCAGTACTTC. V usage is TRBV12-3 or TRBV12-4 and J usage is TRBJ2-5, with 7 nucleotides matching TRBD2. With V trimmed by 6 bases and J by 5 bases, 9 bases remained unmatched. This CDR3 is built from 14 residues.

A remark on this clonotype: A read error is possible here, since a much larger clone lies one base away. The gene calls are TRBV5-5 and TRBJ2-1, with 7 bases aligning to TRBD2. Germline V gives CDR1 SGHKS, CDR2 YYEKEE (reference sequence). V dropped 4 bases and J dropped 4; count of bases not matched to a gene: 11. The CDR3 length is 16 residues. The CDR3 loop reads CASSPLTTSVYNEQFF. The DNA for the CDR3 is TGTGCCAGCAGCCCCCTTACTACTAGCGTTTACAATGAGCAGTTCTTC.

The rearrangement uses TRBV15 and TRBJ2-1; 13 nucleotides agree with TRBD2. CDR1 is LNHNV, CDR2 YYDKDF, per germline (reference sequence). This CDR3 is 16 amino acids long. The ends lost 0 bases at V and 7 bases at J; junction bases unmatched: 3. The CDR3 sequence is CATSREGLAGKNEQFF. The CDR3 coding sequence is TGTGCCACCAGCAGAGAGGGACTAGCGGGAAAGAATGAGCAGTTCTTC.

The chain is built from TRBV28 and TRBJ2-7; a possible D gene is TRBD1 (6 bases). The germline V gene has CDR1 MDHEN and CDR2 SYDVKM. CDR3 length: 15 amino acids. V lost 4 bases to trimming and J lost 2 bases, with 15 bases between them. CDR3 region: CASSSTGSSTYEQYF. The CDR3 DNA reads TGTGCCAGCAGTTCGACAGGATCCTCAACCTACGAGCAGTACTTC.

The chain has TRBV9 and TRBJ2-1, with D maybe TRBD2 (6 bases). CDR3 length: 15 residues. V lost 3 bases and J 8 bases, leaving 18 bases between the germline ends. Germline V lookup: CDR1 SGDLS, CDR2 YYNGEE. CDR3 sequence: CASSAGHGGEDEQFF. In DNA, the CDR3 is TGTGCCAGCAGCGCCGGCCACGGGGGAGAAGATGAGCAGTTCTTC. Using reference TRBV9 and TRBJ2-1 for the parts outside the CDR3, the full variable domain is DSGVTQTPKHLITATGQRVTLRCSPRSGDLSVYWYQQSLDQGLQFLIQYYNGEERAKGNILERFSAQQFPDLHSELNLSSLELGDSALYFCASSAGHGGEDEQFFGPGTRLTVL.

The chain joins TRBV5-1 to TRBJ2-5; no firm D call. Trimming removed 0 bases at V and 5 bases at J, with 8 bases between. The CDR3 spans 13 residues. Germline V gives CDR1 SGHRS, CDR2 YFSETQ. The DNA of the CDR3 is TGCGCCAGCAGCTTGGTCGCGGATGAGACCCAGTACTTC. This codes for CASSLVADETQYF.

This clonotype has a count of ten or more. The chain combines TRBV6-1 with TRBJ1-4; D remains unclear. This CDR3 spans 14 amino acids. V was trimmed by 7 bases and J by 4 bases, leaving 13 bases between them. The germline V gene encodes CDR1 MNHNS and CDR2 SASEGT. The CDR3 is CASKTAGFNEKLFF. Written as DNA, the CDR3 is TGTGCCAGCAAAACGGCGGGCTTTAATGAAAAACTGTTTTTT.

This CDR3 is CASSQGSRTNYEQYF. The CDR3 bases are TGCGCCAGCAGCCAAGGGTCTCGAACCAACTACGAGCAGTACTTC. The genes are TRBV4-1 and TRBJ2-7, with D unclear. CDR1 is MGHRA and CDR2 is YSYEKL in the germline V gene. The CDR3 is 15 residues long. V was shortened by 1 base and J by 3 bases, with 13 bases between the two germline ends.

This clonotype came up many times. The V call is TRBV12-3 or TRBV12-4, the J call TRBJ2-1; TRBD2 matches 12 bases. V gave up 6 bases and J gave up 9 bases; unmatched junction bases: 9. The CDR3 extends over 15 amino acids. CDR3 sequence (DNA): TGTGCCAGCAGCCAGTTCCTAGCGGGGGGGCCTGAGCAGTTCTTC. Amino acids: CASSQFLAGGPEQFF.

This chain joins TRBV7-9 and TRBJ1-2, with D unresolved. This CDR3 is built from 13 residues. Germline V gives CDR1 SEHNR, CDR2 FQNEAQ (reference sequence). Trimming removed 5 bases at V and 5 bases at J, with 12 bases between. In DNA form, the CDR3 reads TGTGCCAGCAGCCTCCCCGGCCGTTATGGCTACACCTTC. It yields the protein CASSLPGRYGYTF.

This clonotype was observed a few times. This chain's CDR3 is CASSSLMGQSEQFF. The CDR3, as DNA: TGCGCCAGCAGCTCCCTGATGGGGCAGAGTGAGCAGTTCTTC. This chain uses TRBV5-1 with TRBJ2-1; D might be TRBD1 (5 bases). V was pared by 3 bases and J by 9 bases, with 16 bases between. Looked up from germline, CDR1 is SGHRS and CDR2 is YFSETQ. CDR3 size: 14 residues.